A selection of T cell receptor beta chains follows, all from one sample in a study of cytomegalovirus exposure and HLA in healthy donors. Produced via immunoSEQ multiplex PCR; TCRdb's table is partial and in-frame only. The sample has some 46,000 clones. Source material: PBMCs. These receptors came from a woman in her twenties or thirties in good health and CMV-seronegative. CDR3s include the opening cysteine and the closing phenylalanine or tryptophan.

v_call: TRBV28; cdr3_aa: CASSLGQGSGNTIYF
v_call: TRBV6-1; cdr3_aa: CASSERGIAGELFF
v_call: TRBV14; cdr3_aa: CASSQRGTQYF
v_call: TRBV9; cdr3_aa: CASSVGDRTNYGYTF
v_call: TRBV29-1; cdr3_aa: CSVETSRTDTQYF
v_call: TRBV5-1; cdr3_aa: CASSLAGLSNQPQHF
v_call: TRBV5-1; cdr3_aa: CASSLPRTSGNNEQFF
v_call: TRBV5-1; cdr3_aa: CASSPGIEQYF
v_call: TRBV5-4; cdr3_aa: CASSLGTPEQYF
v_call: TRBV7-2; cdr3_aa: CASSSLAGGWGQETQYF
v_call: TRBV5-6; cdr3_aa: CASSPGQGAYEQYF
v_call: TRBV29-1; cdr3_aa: CSVAASERHEQYF
v_call: TRBV28; cdr3_aa: CATTRAGRNYGYTF
v_call: TRBV29-1; cdr3_aa: CSVVRDRTDYGYTF
v_call: TRBV27; cdr3_aa: CASSLSVGQLTYEQYF
v_call: TRBV4-1; cdr3_aa: CASSQDRPGYNEQFF
v_call: TRBV6-1; cdr3_aa: CASSRRNTEAFF
v_call: TRBV5-1; cdr3_aa: CASSLGGGPAETQYF
v_call: TRBV5-8; cdr3_aa: CASSVGQGTSTDTQYF
v_call: TRBV14; cdr3_aa: CASSPGTGAYEQYF
v_call: TRBV18; cdr3_aa: CASSPGQGAIQYF
v_call: TRBV30; cdr3_aa: CAWKGRTGGYEQYF
v_call: TRBV29-1; cdr3_aa: CSVVYRTGEQFF
v_call: TRBV2; cdr3_aa: CASSYRVVAFF
v_call: TRBV7-2; cdr3_aa: CASSRGGGSEAFF
v_call: TRBV11-2; cdr3_aa: CASSLGVVETQYF
v_call: TRBV20-1; cdr3_aa: CSAPRLNEQFF
v_call: TRBV4-1; cdr3_aa: CASRPKKLALAYEQYF
v_call: TRBV7-6; cdr3_aa: CASSSGQPGETQYF
v_call: TRBV7-9; cdr3_aa: CASSLQGQELYGYTF
v_call: TRBV15; cdr3_aa: CATSIGQGFNTEAFF
v_call: TRBV5-1; cdr3_aa: CASSVGLAGGAPWEQYF
v_call: TRBV30; cdr3_aa: CAWSVRLSGAFF
v_call: TRBV18; cdr3_aa: CASSTGLEGYGYTF
v_call: TRBV6-5; cdr3_aa: CASSYRGTPIRFGLYF
v_call: TRBV7-9; cdr3_aa: CASSFSGTIRELFF
v_call: TRBV19; cdr3_aa: CASSRGQGMNTEAFF
v_call: TRBV10-3; cdr3_aa: CAIWTGVAEAFF
v_call: TRBV7-9; cdr3_aa: CASSFGEETQYF
v_call: TRBV7-9; cdr3_aa: CASSLGLTGNTEAFF